This TCR beta chain came from a study of T cells in Graves' hyperthyroidism and ophthalmopathy. TCR beta CDR3 sequences were amplified from RNA transcripts. A set of HTBI primers served as the primers for a first-round RT-PCR of the TCR CDR3. TCRdb reprocessed the multiplex PCR reads via MiXCR and lists one record per CDR3 protein. The table records around 190,000 distinct CDR3 sequences, approximately 16% of them present only once. V was clipped by 5 bases and J by 7 bases; unmatched bases: 17. The length of the CDR3 is 17 residues. Germline V gene sequence: CDR1 SGHAT, CDR2 FQNNGV. The source material was blood. This chain links TRBV11-2 with TRBJ1-2; 9 bases map to TRBD1. This clonotype was obtained from a woman aged 50 to 60 with Graves' hyperthyroidism. The CDR3 spells CASSPSPGRQGVGGYTF. The CDR3 coding sequence is TGTGCCAGCAGCCCCTCTCCTGGACGACAGGGGGTTGGTGGCTACACCTTC.